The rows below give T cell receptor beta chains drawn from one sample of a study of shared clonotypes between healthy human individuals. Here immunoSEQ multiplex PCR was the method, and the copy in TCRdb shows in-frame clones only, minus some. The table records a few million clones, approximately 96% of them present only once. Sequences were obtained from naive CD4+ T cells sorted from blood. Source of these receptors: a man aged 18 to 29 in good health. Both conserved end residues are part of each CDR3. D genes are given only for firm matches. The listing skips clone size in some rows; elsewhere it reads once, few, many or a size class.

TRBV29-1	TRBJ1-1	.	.	CSVDRRLNTEAFF	TGCAGCGTTGATAGACGATTGAACACTGAAGCTTTCTTT
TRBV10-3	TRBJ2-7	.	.	CAISDGTPYEQYF	TGTGCCATCAGTGACGGGACTCCCTACGAGCAGTACTTC
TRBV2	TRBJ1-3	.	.	CASKAGAGNTIYF	TGTGCCAGCAAAGCAGGGGCTGGAAACACCATATATTTT
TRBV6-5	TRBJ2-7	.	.	CASSNSWEQYF	TGTGCCAGCAGTAACTCCTGGGAGCAGTACTTC
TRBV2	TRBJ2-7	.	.	CASSEITPLYEQYF	TGTGCCAGCAGTGAGATAACTCCCCTCTACGAGCAGTACTTC
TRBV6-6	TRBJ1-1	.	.	CASRASLAQEAFF	TGTGCCAGCAGAGCGTCCCTCGCCCAAGAAGCTTTCTTT
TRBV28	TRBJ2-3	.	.	CASRPRWATTPSDTQYF	TGTGCCAGCAGACCCCGTTGGGCTACCACTCCTTCAGATACGCAGTATTTT
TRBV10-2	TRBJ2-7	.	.	CASSDSGLTQYF	TGCGCCAGCAGTGATTCTGGGCTGACACAGTACTTC
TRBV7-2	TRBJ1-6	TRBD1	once	CASSSDRGRNSPLHF	TGTGCCAGCAGCTCAGACAGGGGACGTAATTCACCCCTCCACTTT
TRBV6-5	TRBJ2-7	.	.	CASSYYGEPSYEQYF	TGTGCCAGCAGTTACTACGGGGAACCTTCCTACGAGCAGTACTTC
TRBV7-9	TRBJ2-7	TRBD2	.	CASSLAGTSGRGEQYF	TGTGCCAGCAGCTTAGCGGGGACTAGCGGGAGAGGCGAGCAGTACTTC
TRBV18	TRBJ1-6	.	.	CASSSLDVTAGNSPLHF	TGTGCCAGCTCATCCTTGGACGTTACGGCGGGAAATTCACCCCTCCACTTT
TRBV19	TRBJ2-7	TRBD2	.	CASSINGRLAGGEQYF	TGTGCCAGTAGTATCAACGGTCGGCTAGCGGGAGGAGAGCAGTACTTC
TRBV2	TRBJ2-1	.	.	CASKAGNEQFF	TGTGCCAGCAAAGCAGGGAATGAGCAGTTCTTC
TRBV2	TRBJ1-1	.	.	CVSGPRLNTEAFF	TGTGTCAGCGGTCCGCGGTTGAACACTGAAGCTTTCTTT
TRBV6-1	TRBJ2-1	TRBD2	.	CASTREGGDEQFF	TGTGCCAGCACGCGGGAGGGTGGGGATGAGCAGTTCTTC
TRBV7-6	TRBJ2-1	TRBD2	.	CASSSGLALEQFF	TGTGCCAGCAGCTCGGGACTAGCGCTTGAGCAGTTCTTC
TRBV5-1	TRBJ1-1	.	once	CASSLAGGVGTEAFF	TGCGCCAGCAGCTTGGCCGGGGGAGTTGGCACTGAAGCTTTCTTT
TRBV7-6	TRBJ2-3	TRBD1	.	CASSLAEGTGHTDTQYF	TGTGCCAGCAGCTTAGCGGAGGGGACAGGGCACACAGATACGCAGTATTTT
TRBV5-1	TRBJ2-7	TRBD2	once	CASSLASSGSGVLGEQYF	TGCGCCAGCAGCTTGGCGTCTAGCGGGAGCGGCGTCCTTGGCGAGCAGTACTTC
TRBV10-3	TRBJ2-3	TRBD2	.	CASLAGLSTDTQYF	TGTGCCTCGCTAGCGGGGCTCAGCACAGATACGCAGTATTTT
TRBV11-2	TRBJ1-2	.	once	CASSLVAGNYGYTF	TGTGCCAGCAGCTTAGTGGCGGGGAACTATGGCTACACCTTC
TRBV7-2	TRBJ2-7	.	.	CASSYYNHHEQYF	TGTGCCAGCAGCTATTATAACCATCACGAGCAGTACTTC
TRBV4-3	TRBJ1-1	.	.	CASSQDRAGWAEAFF	TGCGCCAGCAGCCAAGATCGAGCAGGGTGGGCAGAAGCTTTCTTT
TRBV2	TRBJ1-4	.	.	CASSRTEYNEKLFF	TGTGCCAGCAGTAGGACAGAATATAATGAAAAACTGTTTTTT
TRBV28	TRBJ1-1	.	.	CASSKRDLTEAFF	TGTGCCAGCAGTAAAAGGGACTTAACTGAAGCTTTCTTT
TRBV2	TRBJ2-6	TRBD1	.	CATDLDRYSGANVLTF	TGTGCCACCGATTTGGACAGGTACTCTGGGGCCAACGTCCTGACTTTC
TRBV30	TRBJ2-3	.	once	CAWSGGLSTDTQYF	TGTGCCTGGAGTGGGGGACTTAGCACAGATACGCAGTATTTT
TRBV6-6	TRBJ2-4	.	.	CASSWQLGEVQYF	TGTGCCAGCAGTTGGCAGCTGGGGGAGGTTCAGTACTTC
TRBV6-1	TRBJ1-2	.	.	CASSTDNYGYTF	TGTGCCAGTTCGACTGATAACTATGGCTACACCTTC
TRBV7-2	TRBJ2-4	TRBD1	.	CASSLPGQGWATHF	TGTGCCAGCAGCTTACCCGGACAGGGTTGGGCTACGCACTTC
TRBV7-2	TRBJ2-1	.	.	CASSLSPGGQFF	TGTGCCAGCAGCCTCTCCCCCGGGGGGCAGTTCTTC